The entry below gives a single TCR beta chain sequence along with its context. This sample was taken from a study of blood T cell repertoires in COVID-19. Study details: The cDNA or gDNA used as material had been derived from T cells, B-cell-depleted T cells, or PBMCs.

How the authors handled the data: Using reference gene primer amplification, nucleated cell counts were estimated. Sequenced by immunoSEQ multiplex PCR; TCRdb stores in-frame clones only, minus some. V, J and clone size were drawn from that table, and D and trimming were deduced from the DNA. The repertoire holds some 450,000 clones, with 88% as singletons. This CDR3 region has 15 residues. V was clipped by 0 bases and J by 6 bases, with 16 bases between them. Germline CDR1 is SGHRS and CDR2 is YFSETQ. The specimen was peripheral blood. The sequence was obtained from a woman in her 50s with COVID-19, enrolled during active disease. The chain is built from TRBV5-1 and TRBJ2-7; D possibly corresponds to TRBD2 (6 bases). The CDR3, as DNA: TGCGCCAGCAGCTTGGGGGGGGACCTTCAGGTCGAGCAGTACTTC. Protein product: CASSLGGDLQVEQYF.